This is a list of T cell receptor beta chains from one sample in a study of blood T cell repertoires in COVID-19. Sequencing was performed with immunoSEQ multiplex PCR; in TCRdb, only in-frame clones are kept and a portion is missing. The sample lists roughly 80,000 clones; 80% to 85% were seen once. The material sequenced was peripheral blood. These receptors were collected from a middle-aged man with acute or convalescent COVID-19. CDR3s leave out the opening cysteine and the closing phenylalanine or tryptophan.

CDR3: ASRAGTGHSPLH
V: TRBV5-1

CDR3: ASSLGGDATYEQY
V: TRBV11-3

CDR3: ATTKSPYNEQF
V: TRBV24-1

CDR3: ASSLVWEGPVNEQF
V: TRBV11-3

CDR3: ASSFLGQGVTNEKLF
V: TRBV28

CDR3: ASSDVDSSGANVLT
V: TRBV18

CDR3: ASSLAAGDYGYT
V: TRBV27

CDR3: ASSQVYRAGNTIY
V: TRBV3-1/TRBV3-2

CDR3: ASSQGSGFGGETLY
V: TRBV14

CDR3: SVGTGGLSYGYT
V: TRBV29-1

CDR3: ASSASGTVNEQY
V: TRBV7-9

CDR3: ASSQEVDRVWIYGYT
V: TRBV4-1

CDR3: ASGFHSGANVLT
V: TRBV12-5

CDR3: ASSGGQGVYGYT
V: TRBV9

CDR3: ASSPTSGTPDTQY
V: TRBV6-5

CDR3: ASSLAGPGGGGELF
V: TRBV5-6

CDR3: ASSQDGDTGSQH
V: TRBV4-3

CDR3: ASSLGRQGVTNEKLF
V: TRBV5-1

CDR3: ASSQGLGQGSYEQY
V: TRBV4-3

CDR3: AWSLDNSGVAGNTIY
V: TRBV30

CDR3: ASSIGRGELSGELF
V: TRBV19

CDR3: AISEWTVGEQY
V: TRBV10-3

CDR3: ASSEPGVGYGYT
V: TRBV28

CDR3: ASRPGTDQETQY
V: TRBV23-1

CDR3: ASSEQGNTEAF
V: TRBV2

CDR3: ASSLSWEVRNEQF
V: TRBV27

CDR3: ASSPNRDSDNEQF
V: TRBV13

CDR3: ASMARDRDEQF
V: TRBV19

CDR3: ATSRDWENEQF
V: TRBV15

CDR3: ASSATGRGGNTIY
V: TRBV14

CDR3: ASSLARVARGYT
V: TRBV7-2

CDR3: ASSLAERAYEQY
V: TRBV7-9

CDR3: ASSLDGNDEQF
V: TRBV5-1

CDR3: ASSTFGRGSTEAF
V: TRBV27

CDR3: ASSPRGGLEGETQY
V: TRBV18

CDR3: ASSFPTGGGNQPQH
V: TRBV28

CDR3: ASSVSGGSYNEQF
V: TRBV9

CDR3: ASSLEQGKNTEAF
V: TRBV18

CDR3: ASSQVQELYNEQF
V: TRBV4-3

CDR3: ATSDTGGGNTEAF
V: TRBV24-1

CDR3: ATKPRLAGSLTINEQF
V: TRBV24-1

CDR3: ASSPSQLSYNEQF
V: TRBV18

CDR3: ASSIFESAGYGYT
V: TRBV19